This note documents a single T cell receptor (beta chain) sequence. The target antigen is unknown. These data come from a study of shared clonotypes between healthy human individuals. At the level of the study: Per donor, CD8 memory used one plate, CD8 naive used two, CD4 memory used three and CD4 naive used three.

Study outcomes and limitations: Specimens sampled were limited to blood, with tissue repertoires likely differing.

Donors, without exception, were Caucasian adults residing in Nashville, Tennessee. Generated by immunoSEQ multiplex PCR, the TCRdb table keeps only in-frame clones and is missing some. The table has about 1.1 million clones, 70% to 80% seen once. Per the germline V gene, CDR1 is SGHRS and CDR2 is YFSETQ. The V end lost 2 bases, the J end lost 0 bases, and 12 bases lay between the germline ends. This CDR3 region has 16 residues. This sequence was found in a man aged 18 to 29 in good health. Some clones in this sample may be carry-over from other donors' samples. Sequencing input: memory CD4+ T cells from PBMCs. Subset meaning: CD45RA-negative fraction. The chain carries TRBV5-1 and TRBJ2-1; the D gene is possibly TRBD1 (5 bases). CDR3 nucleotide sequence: TGCGCCAGCAGCTTTGGACACCTTAGCTCCTACAATGAGCAGTTCTTC. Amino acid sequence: CASSFGHLSSYNEQFF.